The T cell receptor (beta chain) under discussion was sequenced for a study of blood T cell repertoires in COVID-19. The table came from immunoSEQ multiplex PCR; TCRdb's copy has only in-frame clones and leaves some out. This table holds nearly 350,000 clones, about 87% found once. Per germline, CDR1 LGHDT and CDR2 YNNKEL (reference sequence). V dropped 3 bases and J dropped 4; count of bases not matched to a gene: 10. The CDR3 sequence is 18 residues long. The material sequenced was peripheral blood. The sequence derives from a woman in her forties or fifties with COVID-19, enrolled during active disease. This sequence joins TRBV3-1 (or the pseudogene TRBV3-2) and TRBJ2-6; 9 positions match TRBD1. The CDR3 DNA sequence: TGTGCCAGCAGCCAGGGGCCGGGACAGGGTCTCGGGGCCAACGTCCTGACTTTC. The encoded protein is CASSQGPGQGLGANVLTF.